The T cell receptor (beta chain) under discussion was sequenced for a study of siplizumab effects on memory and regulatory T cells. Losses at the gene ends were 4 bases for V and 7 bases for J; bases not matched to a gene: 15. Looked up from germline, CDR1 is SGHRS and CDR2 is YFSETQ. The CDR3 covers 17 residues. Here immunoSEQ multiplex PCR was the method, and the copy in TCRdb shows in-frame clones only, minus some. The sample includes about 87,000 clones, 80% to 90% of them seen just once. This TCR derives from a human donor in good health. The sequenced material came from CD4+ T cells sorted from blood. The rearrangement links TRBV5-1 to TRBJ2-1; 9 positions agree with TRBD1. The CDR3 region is CASSPAPGQGFTNEQFF. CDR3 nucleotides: TGCGCCAGCAGCCCAGCCCCGGGACAGGGCTTTACTAATGAGCAGTTCTTC.